A selection of T cell receptor beta chains follows, all from one sample in a study of T-cell reconstitution after alpha-beta-depleted transplantation in children. TCRdb used MiXCR to reprocess the PCR reads, holding one entry per CDR3 protein. This sample has 300,000 to 400,000 distinct CDR3 sequences, with 16% found just once. The sample here was PBMCs, mostly from graft donor cells, taken 360 days after TCRalphabeta/CD19-depleted stem cell transplant. These receptors originate from a male patient aged 2-15 years who had a stem cell transplant for acute lymphoblastic leukemia, so the T cells may come from the graft donor. Each CDR3 is given with its conserved first and last residue. A D gene is named only where the DNA matches it firmly. Clone size, where shown, is once, few, many, or a class for clones that have expanded.

v_gene: TRBV12-3/TRBV12-4
j_gene: TRBJ2-5
abundance: many
d_gene: NA
CDR3aa: CASSLSEIGGTQYF
CDR3nt: TGTGCCAGCAGTTTATCGGAAATTGGTGGGACCCAGTACTTC

v_gene: TRBV7-9
j_gene: TRBJ1-2
abundance: few
d_gene: TRBD1
CDR3aa: CASSSPIDRGLGYGYTF
CDR3nt: TGTGCCAGCAGCTCCCCTATTGACAGGGGGCTTGGCTATGGCTACACCTTC

v_gene: TRBV4-1
j_gene: TRBJ2-7
abundance: NA
d_gene: TRBD1
CDR3aa: CASSWTGESYEQYF
CDR3nt: TGCGCCAGCAGCTGGACAGGGGAGTCCTACGAGCAGTACTTC

v_gene: TRBV4-3
j_gene: TRBJ2-7
abundance: NA
d_gene: NA
CDR3aa: CASSQEIEPHSYEQYF
CDR3nt: TGCGCCAGCAGCCAAGAAATAGAACCACACTCCTACGAGCAGTACTTC

v_gene: TRBV28
j_gene: TRBJ2-3
abundance: NA
d_gene: TRBD2
CDR3aa: CASIGTSGSTDTQYF
CDR3nt: TGTGCCAGCATTGGGACTAGCGGGAGCACAGATACGCAGTATTTT

v_gene: TRBV12-5
j_gene: TRBJ2-5
abundance: NA
d_gene: TRBD2
CDR3aa: CASGLVLGLAGQKQETQYF
CDR3nt: TGTGCTAGTGGTTTGGTACTAGGACTAGCGGGTCAAAAACAAGAGACCCAGTACTTC

v_gene: TRBV7-2
j_gene: TRBJ2-3
abundance: few
d_gene: NA
CDR3aa: CASSSWGTVPPTDTQYF
CDR3nt: TGTGCCAGCAGCTCCTGGGGGACGGTGCCCCCCACAGATACGCAGTATTTT

v_gene: TRBV7-6
j_gene: TRBJ2-3
abundance: NA
d_gene: TRBD2
CDR3aa: CASSLEGLAGTFSTDTQYF
CDR3nt: TGTGCCAGCAGCTTAGAGGGGCTAGCGGGCACCTTTAGCACAGATACGCAGTATTTT

v_gene: TRBV6-1
j_gene: TRBJ2-7
abundance: few
d_gene: TRBD1
CDR3aa: CASSPRDRHPRGDEQYF
CDR3nt: TGTGCCAGCAGCCCACGGGACAGACACCCAAGGGGAGACGAGCAGTACTTC

v_gene: TRBV20-1
j_gene: TRBJ1-5
abundance: NA
d_gene: TRBD1
CDR3aa: CSATGTANQPQHF
CDR3nt: TGCAGTGCTACCGGGACAGCAAATCAGCCCCAGCATTTT

v_gene: TRBV12-3/TRBV12-4
j_gene: TRBJ2-7
abundance: NA
d_gene: NA
CDR3aa: CASSYGSGEQYF
CDR3nt: TGTGCCAGCAGTTACGGTTCAGGTGAGCAGTACTTC

v_gene: TRBV7-6
j_gene: TRBJ2-5
abundance: NA
d_gene: NA
CDR3aa: CASSLNPYRTMQETQYF
CDR3nt: TGTGCCAGCAGCTTAAACCCCTACCGAACTATGCAAGAGACCCAGTACTTC

v_gene: TRBV7-2
j_gene: TRBJ1-1
abundance: NA
d_gene: TRBD1
CDR3aa: CASSFSGGTTEAFF
CDR3nt: TGTGCCAGCAGCTTCTCAGGGGGGACCACTGAAGCTTTCTTT

v_gene: TRBV6-1
j_gene: TRBJ2-5
abundance: few
d_gene: TRBD1
CDR3aa: CASTSGTGFQETQYF
CDR3nt: TGTGCCAGCACGTCCGGGACAGGATTCCAAGAGACCCAGTACTTC

v_gene: TRBV7-9
j_gene: TRBJ2-1
abundance: few
d_gene: NA
CDR3aa: CASSLRQETAGYNEQFF
CDR3nt: TGTGCCAGCAGCTTAAGACAAGAAACGGCGGGGTACAATGAGCAGTTCTTC

v_gene: TRBV6-2/TRBV6-3
j_gene: TRBJ2-1
abundance: NA
d_gene: NA
CDR3aa: CASSSSGSSYNEEFF
CDR3nt: TGTGCCAGCAGTTCGTCGGGAAGCTCCTACAATGAGGAGTTCTTC

v_gene: TRBV5-1
j_gene: TRBJ1-2
abundance: NA
d_gene: TRBD1
CDR3aa: CASSSTGTGGHYGYTF
CDR3nt: TGCGCCAGCAGCTCCACCGGGACAGGGGGCCACTATGGCTACACCTTC

v_gene: TRBV5-1
j_gene: TRBJ2-7
abundance: NA
d_gene: TRBD2
CDR3aa: CASSLSSGSLGAYEQYF
CDR3nt: TGCGCCAGCAGCTTGTCTAGCGGGAGCCTAGGGGCCTACGAGCAGTACTTC

v_gene: TRBV20-1
j_gene: TRBJ2-7
abundance: NA
d_gene: TRBD2
CDR3aa: CSASGGGTLNEQYF
CDR3nt: TGCAGTGCTAGTGGGGGGGGGACTCTCAACGAGCAGTACTTC

v_gene: TRBV4-1
j_gene: TRBJ2-2
abundance: NA
d_gene: NA
CDR3aa: CASSQERVRTGELFF
CDR3nt: TGCGCCAGCAGCCAAGAGAGAGTAAGGACCGGGGAGCTGTTTTTT

v_gene: TRBV12-3/TRBV12-4
j_gene: TRBJ2-2
abundance: few
d_gene: TRBD1
CDR3aa: CASSPGTGGVSTGELFF
CDR3nt: TGTGCCAGCAGTCCCGGGACAGGGGGAGTAAGCACCGGGGAGCTGTTTTTT

v_gene: TRBV7-2
j_gene: TRBJ2-3
abundance: NA
d_gene: NA
CDR3aa: CASSFRDSDTDTQYF
CDR3nt: TGTGCCAGCAGCTTCCGGGATTCGGACACAGATACGCAGTATTTT

v_gene: TRBV9
j_gene: TRBJ2-3
abundance: NA
d_gene: NA
CDR3aa: CASSVAGGATDTQYF
CDR3nt: TGTGCCAGCAGCGTAGCCGGAGGCGCCACAGATACGCAGTATTTT

v_gene: TRBV4-2
j_gene: TRBJ2-1
abundance: NA
d_gene: TRBD2
CDR3aa: CASSHHRTSGSYEQFF
CDR3nt: TGTGCCAGCAGCCACCACCGGACTAGCGGCTCCTACGAGCAGTTCTTC

v_gene: TRBV3-1
j_gene: TRBJ2-7
abundance: few
d_gene: TRBD2
CDR3aa: CASSQTPSGSFVQYF
CDR3nt: TGTGCCAGCAGCCAAACACCTAGCGGGAGTTTCGTGCAGTACTTC

v_gene: TRBV7-9
j_gene: TRBJ1-1
abundance: NA
d_gene: TRBD1
CDR3aa: CASSFWTGELTEAFF
CDR3nt: TGTGCCAGCAGCTTCTGGACAGGGGAACTCACTGAAGCTTTCTTT

v_gene: TRBV28
j_gene: TRBJ2-7
abundance: NA
d_gene: NA
CDR3aa: CASSKRTYRVGEQYF
CDR3nt: TGTGCCAGCAGCAAGAGAACCTACAGGGTGGGCGAGCAGTACTTC

v_gene: TRBV4-1
j_gene: TRBJ2-2
abundance: few
d_gene: NA
CDR3aa: CASSQHGMNTGELFF
CDR3nt: TGCGCCAGCAGCCAACACGGGATGAACACCGGGGAGCTGTTTTTT

v_gene: TRBV6-2/TRBV6-3
j_gene: TRBJ2-1
abundance: few
d_gene: NA
CDR3aa: CASSYLISGDLNEQFF
CDR3nt: TGTGCCAGCAGTTATTTGATCAGCGGAGATCTGAATGAGCAGTTCTTC

v_gene: TRBV29-1
j_gene: TRBJ2-2
abundance: many
d_gene: NA
CDR3aa: CSVMGPPTGELFF
CDR3nt: TGCAGCGTTATGGGACCCCCCACCGGGGAGCTGTTTTTT

v_gene: TRBV4-3
j_gene: TRBJ2-7
abundance: few
d_gene: NA
CDR3aa: CASSQDQRNRDYEQYF
CDR3nt: TGCGCCAGCAGCCAAGATCAGAGGAATAGGGACTACGAGCAGTACTTC

v_gene: TRBV30
j_gene: TRBJ2-1
abundance: NA
d_gene: TRBD2
CDR3aa: CAWSVRRTSGSYGTF
CDR3nt: TGTGCCTGGAGTGTAAGGAGGACTAGCGGGAGCTATGGTACCTTC

v_gene: TRBV6-5
j_gene: TRBJ1-4
abundance: few
d_gene: NA
CDR3aa: CASSYSRVGLITRGEKLFF
CDR3nt: TGTGCCAGCAGTTACTCGCGCGTCGGACTGATTACCAGGGGTGAAAAACTGTTTTTT

v_gene: TRBV3-1
j_gene: TRBJ2-3
abundance: NA
d_gene: NA
CDR3aa: CACSQATGGGRADTQYF
CDR3nt: TGTGCCTGCAGCCAGGCAACAGGGGGGGGTCGCGCAGATACGCAGTATTTT

v_gene: TRBV4-3
j_gene: TRBJ2-1
abundance: NA
d_gene: NA
CDR3aa: CASSRTGTPNEQFF
CDR3nt: TGCGCCAGCAGCCGTACAGGGACCCCCAATGAGCAGTTCTTC

v_gene: TRBV28
j_gene: TRBJ2-4
abundance: many
d_gene: NA
CDR3aa: CASSLGGHAKNIQYF
CDR3nt: TGTGCCAGCAGTTTAGGGGGGCACGCCAAAAACATTCAGTACTTC

v_gene: TRBV5-1
j_gene: TRBJ2-5
abundance: NA
d_gene: TRBD1
CDR3aa: CASNRDSKETQYF
CDR3nt: TGCGCCAGCAACCGGGACAGCAAAGAGACCCAGTACTTC

v_gene: TRBV6-5
j_gene: TRBJ1-3
abundance: NA
d_gene: NA
CDR3aa: CASSYSFGSGNTIYF
CDR3nt: TGTGCCAGCAGTTACTCGTTCGGCTCTGGAAACACCATATATTTT

v_gene: TRBV4-2
j_gene: TRBJ2-1
abundance: NA
d_gene: TRBD2
CDR3aa: CASSQGASGRFF
CDR3nt: TGTGCCAGCAGCCAAGGGGCTAGCGGGCGGTTCTTC

v_gene: TRBV29-1
j_gene: TRBJ1-5
abundance: few
d_gene: NA
CDR3aa: CSVRTGRNQPQHF
CDR3nt: TGCAGCGTCCGAACAGGGCGCAATCAGCCCCAGCATTTT

v_gene: TRBV9
j_gene: TRBJ2-3
abundance: NA
d_gene: TRBD2
CDR3aa: CASSVVGTSGNTDTQYF
CDR3nt: TGTGCCAGCAGCGTAGTAGGGACTAGCGGGAACACAGATACGCAGTATTTT

v_gene: TRBV10-2
j_gene: TRBJ2-2
abundance: many
d_gene: TRBD1
CDR3aa: CASSERTGVTGELFF
CDR3nt: TGCGCCAGCAGTGAACGGACAGGGGTCACCGGGGAGCTGTTTTTT

v_gene: TRBV5-8
j_gene: TRBJ1-1
abundance: many
d_gene: TRBD1
CDR3aa: CASSLRDRGRTEAFF
CDR3nt: TGTGCCAGCAGCTTGAGGGACAGGGGACGTACTGAAGCTTTCTTT

v_gene: TRBV7-2
j_gene: TRBJ2-6
abundance: NA
d_gene: NA
CDR3aa: CASTLVAASGANVLTF
CDR3nt: TGTGCCAGCACGCTGGTCGCGGCGTCTGGGGCCAACGTCCTGACTTTC

v_gene: TRBV7-6
j_gene: TRBJ2-7
abundance: few
d_gene: NA
CDR3aa: CASSETGQSSTYF
CDR3nt: TGTGCCAGCAGCGAAACCGGACAGTCCTCTACGTACTTC

v_gene: TRBV20-1
j_gene: TRBJ2-1
abundance: few
d_gene: NA
CDR3aa: CSARALEVYNEQFF
CDR3nt: TGCAGTGCTCGTGCTCTTGAGGTCTACAATGAGCAGTTCTTC

v_gene: TRBV5-5
j_gene: TRBJ2-1
abundance: few
d_gene: TRBD2
CDR3aa: CASSLGAPGVAGPRKFF
CDR3nt: TGTGCCAGCAGCTTGGGAGCCCCCGGAGTAGCGGGACCTCGGAAGTTCTTC

v_gene: TRBV29-1
j_gene: TRBJ2-1
abundance: few
d_gene: TRBD2
CDR3aa: CSVSVAGGPGEQFF
CDR3nt: TGCAGCGTTTCCGTTGCGGGAGGGCCTGGTGAGCAGTTCTTC

v_gene: TRBV5-1
j_gene: TRBJ2-2
abundance: NA
d_gene: TRBD2
CDR3aa: CASTSGTSFNTGELFF
CDR3nt: TGCGCCAGCACTTCCGGGACTAGCTTTAACACCGGGGAGCTGTTTTTT

v_gene: TRBV4-2
j_gene: TRBJ2-3
abundance: NA
d_gene: NA
CDR3aa: CASSQVPTSFGTDTQYF
CDR3nt: TGTGCCAGCAGCCAAGTTCCGACTAGTTTCGGCACAGATACGCAGTATTTT

v_gene: TRBV27
j_gene: TRBJ2-2
abundance: NA
d_gene: NA
CDR3aa: CATPKGEITGELFF
CDR3nt: TGTGCCACCCCGAAGGGCGAGATCACCGGGGAGCTGTTTTTT

v_gene: TRBV7-8
j_gene: TRBJ1-2
abundance: NA
d_gene: NA
CDR3aa: CASSLADKSHYGYTF
CDR3nt: TGTGCCAGCAGCTTAGCTGACAAGTCCCATTATGGCTACACCTTC

v_gene: TRBV20-1
j_gene: TRBJ2-1
abundance: NA
d_gene: TRBD2
CDR3aa: CSARLAGLYNEQFF
CDR3nt: TGCAGTGCTCGTCTAGCGGGACTCTACAATGAGCAGTTCTTC

v_gene: TRBV25-1
j_gene: TRBJ1-1
abundance: NA
d_gene: NA
CDR3aa: CASGAPTEAFF
CDR3nt: TGTGCCAGCGGCGCCCCGACAGAAGCTTTCTTT

v_gene: TRBV7-9
j_gene: TRBJ2-7
abundance: NA
d_gene: NA
CDR3aa: CASSLVLGEQYF
CDR3nt: TGTGCCAGCAGCTTAGTTCTGGGCGAGCAGTACTTC

v_gene: TRBV10-3
j_gene: TRBJ2-1
abundance: NA
d_gene: NA
CDR3aa: CAISPIPGGGSISYNEQFF
CDR3nt: TGTGCCATCAGCCCCATCCCTGGAGGCGGATCTATCTCCTACAATGAGCAGTTCTTC

v_gene: TRBV5-1
j_gene: TRBJ2-7
abundance: few
d_gene: TRBD2
CDR3aa: CASRLAGRSYEQYF
CDR3nt: TGCGCCAGCAGGCTAGCGGGAAGATCCTACGAGCAGTACTTC

v_gene: TRBV24-1
j_gene: TRBJ2-1
abundance: NA
d_gene: TRBD2
CDR3aa: CATSAGLAGPNEQFF
CDR3nt: TGTGCCACCTCTGCTGGACTAGCGGGGCCGAATGAGCAGTTCTTC

v_gene: TRBV29-1
j_gene: TRBJ1-1
abundance: many
d_gene: NA
CDR3aa: CSVVSAGRTEAFF
CDR3nt: TGCAGCGTTGTAAGCGCCGGGCGGACTGAAGCTTTCTTT